The TCR beta chain described here comes from a study of shared clonotypes between healthy human individuals. The germline V gene encodes CDR1 LNHDA and CDR2 SQIVND (reference sequence). Between the trimmed V and J ends, which lost 4 bases and 2 bases, there was a span of 2 bases. The CDR3 runs to 12 residues. Some clones are missing from TCRdb's copy, which holds only in-frame ones; the method was immunoSEQ multiplex PCR. Of about 520,000 clones listed, approximately 95% are singletons. The rearrangement links TRBV19 to TRBJ2-2; the D is unclear. The specimen was naive CD4+ T cells sorted from blood. Subset indicated: CD45RA+ positively selected. This receptor was taken from a woman in her 30s in good health. CDR3 in amino acids: CASSTNTGELFF. The CDR3 bases are TGTGCCAGTAGTACTAACACCGGGGAGCTGTTTTTT. The full variable domain, with the rest looked up from reference TRBV19 and TRBJ2-2, is DGGITQSPKYLFRKEGQNVTLSCEQNLNHDAMYWYRQDPGQGLRLIYYSQIVNDFQKGDIAEGYSVSREKKESFPLTVTSAQKNPTAFYLCASSTNTGELFFGEGSRLTVL.